This T cell receptor (beta chain) was identified during a study of PD-1 blockade in mismatch repair-deficient tumors. Study details: All were previously treated, progressing patients with about 11 mismatch repair-deficient cancer types.

The CDR3 runs to 19 residues. Trimming removed 4 bases at V and 2 bases at J, with 26 bases between. The germline V gene encodes CDR1 LNHDA and CDR2 SQIVND (reference sequence). The protocol was immunoSEQ multiplex PCR, while the TCRdb copy is restricted to in-frame clones and leaves out a portion. Of some 97,000 clones listed, 70% to 85% are singletons. This TCR came from an adult with mismatch repair-deficient cancer. The input for sequencing was peripheral blood, taken around 8 months after starting pembrolizumab. This chain uses TRBV19 with TRBJ1-2; D may be TRBD1 (6 bases). CDR3 DNA sequence: TGTGCCAGTAGTACCTGGGCGGTCGGGGATCAGGGGTGGAACTATGGCTACACCTTC. It is translated as CASSTWAVGDQGWNYGYTF.